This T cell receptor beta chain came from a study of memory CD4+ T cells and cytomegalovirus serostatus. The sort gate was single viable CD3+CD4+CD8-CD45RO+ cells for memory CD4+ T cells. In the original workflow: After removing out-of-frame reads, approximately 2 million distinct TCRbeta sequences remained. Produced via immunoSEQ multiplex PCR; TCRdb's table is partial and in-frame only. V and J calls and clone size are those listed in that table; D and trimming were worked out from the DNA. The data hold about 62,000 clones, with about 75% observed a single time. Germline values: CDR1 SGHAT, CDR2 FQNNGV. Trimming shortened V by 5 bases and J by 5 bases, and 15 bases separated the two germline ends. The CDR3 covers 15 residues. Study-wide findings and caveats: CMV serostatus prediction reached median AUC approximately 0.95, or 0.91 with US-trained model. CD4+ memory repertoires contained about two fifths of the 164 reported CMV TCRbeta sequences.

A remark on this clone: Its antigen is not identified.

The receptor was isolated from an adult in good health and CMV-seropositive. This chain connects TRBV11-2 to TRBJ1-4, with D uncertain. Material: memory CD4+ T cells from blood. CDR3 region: CASSMDGILNEKLFF. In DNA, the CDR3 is TGTGCCAGCAGCATGGACGGCATTCTAAATGAAAAACTGTTTTTT.